The rows below give T cell receptor beta chains drawn from one sample of a study of blood T cell repertoires in COVID-19. Generated by immunoSEQ multiplex PCR, the TCRdb table keeps only in-frame clones and is missing some. The sample lists about 320,000 clones, around 90% occurring once. Source material: PBMCs or T cells enriched from blood (not recorded which). The origin of the receptors is a man in his fifties or sixties who had recovered from COVID-19. Both conserved end residues are part of each CDR3. A D gene is named only where the DNA matches it firmly. Rows may omit the clone size; those that give it use once, few, many or a size class.

CDR3aa: CTSSQETGALAEEETQYF
j_gene: TRBJ2-5
v_gene: TRBV1
abundance: NA
d_gene: NA

CDR3aa: CASSQAGTSGRVADTQYF
j_gene: TRBJ2-3
v_gene: TRBV7-9
abundance: NA
d_gene: TRBD2

CDR3aa: CSVEDTGVETQYF
j_gene: TRBJ2-5
v_gene: TRBV29-1
abundance: NA
d_gene: TRBD1

CDR3aa: CASSHGLAGSLTDTQYF
j_gene: TRBJ2-3
v_gene: TRBV5-1
abundance: NA
d_gene: TRBD2

CDR3aa: CASSHEGVGIYEQYF
j_gene: TRBJ2-7
v_gene: TRBV5-1
abundance: NA
d_gene: NA

CDR3aa: CASSLAGNIAKNIQYF
j_gene: TRBJ2-4
v_gene: TRBV28
abundance: NA
d_gene: NA

CDR3aa: CASSLVSGNNYGYTF
j_gene: TRBJ1-2
v_gene: TRBV28
abundance: NA
d_gene: NA

CDR3aa: CASSMGGGSYEQYF
j_gene: TRBJ2-7
v_gene: TRBV19
abundance: NA
d_gene: NA

CDR3aa: CARNTEPYNSPLHF
j_gene: TRBJ1-6
v_gene: TRBV30
abundance: NA
d_gene: NA

CDR3aa: CASSQPGLAGGETQYF
j_gene: TRBJ2-5
v_gene: TRBV4-1
abundance: NA
d_gene: TRBD2

CDR3aa: CASSPVISRAADTEAFF
j_gene: TRBJ1-1
v_gene: TRBV18
abundance: NA
d_gene: NA

CDR3aa: CASSSRKGADNEQFF
j_gene: TRBJ2-1
v_gene: TRBV7-3
abundance: NA
d_gene: TRBD1

CDR3aa: CASSEGLAYEQYF
j_gene: TRBJ2-7
v_gene: TRBV6-1
abundance: NA
d_gene: TRBD2

CDR3aa: CASSFGTGGRAYNEQFF
j_gene: TRBJ2-1
v_gene: TRBV5-6
abundance: NA
d_gene: TRBD1

CDR3aa: CASSSYSTYEQYF
j_gene: TRBJ2-7
v_gene: TRBV5-1
abundance: NA
d_gene: NA

CDR3aa: CASSVEGGDQPQHF
j_gene: TRBJ1-5
v_gene: TRBV9
abundance: NA
d_gene: NA

CDR3aa: CASTLAAGRRFSGANVLTF
j_gene: TRBJ2-6
v_gene: TRBV11-3
abundance: NA
d_gene: NA

CDR3aa: CASSPQREGPAEQFF
j_gene: TRBJ2-1
v_gene: TRBV28
abundance: NA
d_gene: TRBD2

CDR3aa: CATRQTGGEETQYF
j_gene: TRBJ2-5
v_gene: TRBV24-1
abundance: NA
d_gene: TRBD1

CDR3aa: CASSQEAGVPDTQYF
j_gene: TRBJ2-3
v_gene: TRBV3-1/TRBV3-2
abundance: NA
d_gene: TRBD2

CDR3aa: CARRDRDCQETQYF
j_gene: TRBJ2-5
v_gene: TRBV5-3
abundance: NA
d_gene: NA

CDR3aa: CASSDSHAYGYTF
j_gene: TRBJ1-2
v_gene: TRBV9
abundance: NA
d_gene: NA

CDR3aa: CASSEAGRGRLYGYTF
j_gene: TRBJ1-2
v_gene: TRBV6-1
abundance: NA
d_gene: TRBD1

CDR3aa: CASSPYGGAIYYTQYF
j_gene: TRBJ2-3
v_gene: TRBV27
abundance: NA
d_gene: NA

CDR3aa: CASSLFLSGDEQFF
j_gene: TRBJ2-1
v_gene: TRBV27
abundance: NA
d_gene: NA

CDR3aa: CASSATGGSYGYTF
j_gene: TRBJ1-2
v_gene: TRBV25-1
abundance: NA
d_gene: TRBD1

CDR3aa: CASSQDWQGHGGNTIYF
j_gene: TRBJ1-3
v_gene: TRBV4-2
abundance: NA
d_gene: NA

CDR3aa: CASSYSAGHSGNTIYF
j_gene: TRBJ1-3
v_gene: TRBV6-5
abundance: NA
d_gene: NA

CDR3aa: CASKGTANTGELFF
j_gene: TRBJ2-2
v_gene: TRBV5-1
abundance: NA
d_gene: TRBD1

CDR3aa: CASSIDLGREVGYTF
j_gene: TRBJ1-2
v_gene: TRBV19
abundance: NA
d_gene: NA

CDR3aa: CATRKTGGGGNTIYF
j_gene: TRBJ1-3
v_gene: TRBV15
abundance: NA
d_gene: TRBD1

CDR3aa: CASSLSRGNIQYF
j_gene: TRBJ2-4
v_gene: TRBV11-2
abundance: NA
d_gene: NA

CDR3aa: CASTVPEGYPGNTIYF
j_gene: TRBJ1-3
v_gene: TRBV19
abundance: NA
d_gene: NA

CDR3aa: CASSRSGTGGDSNQPQHF
j_gene: TRBJ1-5
v_gene: TRBV28
abundance: NA
d_gene: TRBD1

CDR3aa: CASSPGGVQETQYF
j_gene: TRBJ2-5
v_gene: TRBV25-1
abundance: NA
d_gene: TRBD1

CDR3aa: CASSTWVGRGVSNTQYF
j_gene: TRBJ2-3
v_gene: TRBV7-9
abundance: NA
d_gene: NA

CDR3aa: CASSFTGGLYTEAFF
j_gene: TRBJ1-1
v_gene: TRBV7-2
abundance: NA
d_gene: TRBD1

CDR3aa: CASSDLAGSGYTF
j_gene: TRBJ1-2
v_gene: TRBV6-4
abundance: NA
d_gene: NA

CDR3aa: CASSLTSYNEQFF
j_gene: TRBJ2-1
v_gene: TRBV12-3/TRBV12-4
abundance: NA
d_gene: NA

CDR3aa: CASSLQGQLNTGELFF
j_gene: TRBJ2-2
v_gene: TRBV5-1
abundance: NA
d_gene: TRBD1

CDR3aa: CASILEWLAGGQRAYEQYF
j_gene: TRBJ2-7
v_gene: TRBV28
abundance: NA
d_gene: TRBD2

CDR3aa: CASSETSGGSYNEQFF
j_gene: TRBJ2-1
v_gene: TRBV25-1
abundance: NA
d_gene: NA

CDR3aa: CASSYVRTGDSPLHF
j_gene: TRBJ1-6
v_gene: TRBV6-5
abundance: NA
d_gene: TRBD1

CDR3aa: CASSLTGGGNQPQHF
j_gene: TRBJ1-5
v_gene: TRBV5-1
abundance: once
d_gene: TRBD1

CDR3aa: CASSPPESEQFF
j_gene: TRBJ2-1
v_gene: TRBV18
abundance: NA
d_gene: NA

CDR3aa: CASSLGWPGTDTQYF
j_gene: TRBJ2-3
v_gene: TRBV5-1
abundance: NA
d_gene: NA

CDR3aa: CASSSKPGQGSTDTQYF
j_gene: TRBJ2-3
v_gene: TRBV19
abundance: NA
d_gene: TRBD1

CDR3aa: CASSKRDCNEKLFF
j_gene: TRBJ1-4
v_gene: TRBV21-1
abundance: NA
d_gene: NA

CDR3aa: CAWSVQQGSEQYF
j_gene: TRBJ2-7
v_gene: TRBV30
abundance: NA
d_gene: NA

CDR3aa: CASSPDRRGSEQYF
j_gene: TRBJ2-7
v_gene: TRBV18
abundance: NA
d_gene: NA

CDR3aa: CASRATDRGGQYF
j_gene: TRBJ2-4
v_gene: TRBV6-5
abundance: NA
d_gene: TRBD1

CDR3aa: CASSQSLAAKNIQYF
j_gene: TRBJ2-4
v_gene: TRBV5-1
abundance: NA
d_gene: NA

CDR3aa: CASMERTGFSNQPQHF
j_gene: TRBJ1-5
v_gene: TRBV19
abundance: NA
d_gene: TRBD1

CDR3aa: CASSPIAGGPEDTQYF
j_gene: TRBJ2-3
v_gene: TRBV18
abundance: NA
d_gene: TRBD2